This T cell receptor beta chain emerged from a study of CD8 T cell repertoires and HIV-1 epitope variants. Whole-study context: Controls were a CMV, EBV and flu peptide pool, Ebola AY9 negative control, and no-peptide well. Separate from the cultures, 1M uncultured T cells served as baseline. Study conclusions and caveats: No clonotypes responded to the TAALDMSHF plasma variant; four to six recognized KF9, one HW9.

Germline V gives CDR1 MNHEY, CDR2 SMNVEV (reference sequence). CDR3 size: 13 residues. Between the trimmed V and J ends, which lost 6 bases and 4 bases, there was a span of 12 bases. TCRdb's copy holds only in-frame clones and misses some; the assay was immunoSEQ multiplex PCR. The sample lists roughly 4,800 clones; about two thirds were seen once. This clone showed up just once. Its antigen is unknown. This clonotype was obtained from a male donor with HIV. The sample consisted of cultured CD8+ T cells derived from PBMCs. The rearrangement links TRBV27 to TRBJ1-1; the D gene is possibly TRBD1 (5 bases). This chain's CDR3 is CASSPRGSTEAFF. The CDR3 nucleotides are TGTGCCAGCAGCCCGCGGGGGAGCACTGAAGCTTTCTTT.